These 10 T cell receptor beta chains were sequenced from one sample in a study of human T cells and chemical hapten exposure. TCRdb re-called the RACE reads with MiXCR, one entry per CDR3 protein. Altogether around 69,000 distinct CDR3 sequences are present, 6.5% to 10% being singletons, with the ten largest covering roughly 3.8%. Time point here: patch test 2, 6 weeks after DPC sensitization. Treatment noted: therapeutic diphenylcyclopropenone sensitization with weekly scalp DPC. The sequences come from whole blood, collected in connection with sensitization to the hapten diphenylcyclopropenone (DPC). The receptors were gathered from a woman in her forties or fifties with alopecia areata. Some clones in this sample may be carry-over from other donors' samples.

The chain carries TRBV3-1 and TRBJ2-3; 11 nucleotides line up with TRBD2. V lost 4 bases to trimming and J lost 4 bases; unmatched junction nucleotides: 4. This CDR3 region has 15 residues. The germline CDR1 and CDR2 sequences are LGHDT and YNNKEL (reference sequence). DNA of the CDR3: TGTGCCAGCAGCCCCGGACTAGCGGGCCCAGATACGCAGTATTTT. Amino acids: CASSPGLAGPDTQYF.

CDR3 sequence (DNA): TGTGCCAGCAGCAGTTTAGCTCATACGCAGTATTTT. It translates to CASSSLAHTQYF. The V call is TRBV7-2, the J call TRBJ2-3; unclear D gene. Germline V gene lookup returns CDR1 SGHTA and CDR2 FQGNSA. V gave up 5 bases and J gave up 7 bases, with 10 bases separating them. The CDR3 extends over 12 amino acids.

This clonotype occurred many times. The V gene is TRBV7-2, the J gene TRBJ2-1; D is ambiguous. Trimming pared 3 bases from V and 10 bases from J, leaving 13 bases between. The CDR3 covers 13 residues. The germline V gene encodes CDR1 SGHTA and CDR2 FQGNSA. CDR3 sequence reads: CASSFGPLEEQFF. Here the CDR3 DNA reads TGTGCCAGCAGCTTTGGCCCTTTAGAGGAGCAGTTCTTC.

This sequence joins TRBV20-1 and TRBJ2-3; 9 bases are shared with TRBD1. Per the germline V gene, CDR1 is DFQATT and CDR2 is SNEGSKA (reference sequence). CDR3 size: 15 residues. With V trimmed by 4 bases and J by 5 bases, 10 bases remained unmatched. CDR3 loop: CSAKDRGRTRDTQYF. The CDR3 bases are TGCAGTGCTAAGGACAGGGGCCGCACTCGAGATACGCAGTATTTT.

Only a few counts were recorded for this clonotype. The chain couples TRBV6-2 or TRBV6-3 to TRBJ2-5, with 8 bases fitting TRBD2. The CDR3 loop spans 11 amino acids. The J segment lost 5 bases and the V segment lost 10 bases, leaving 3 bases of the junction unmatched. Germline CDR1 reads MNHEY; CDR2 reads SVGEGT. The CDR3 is CATAGGETQYF. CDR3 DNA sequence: TGTGCCACGGCGGGAGGTGAGACCCAGTACTTC.

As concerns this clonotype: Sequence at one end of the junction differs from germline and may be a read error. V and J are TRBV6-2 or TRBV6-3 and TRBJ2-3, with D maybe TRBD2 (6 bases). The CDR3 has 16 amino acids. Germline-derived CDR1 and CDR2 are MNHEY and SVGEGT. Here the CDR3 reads CARSYSRGRQGDTQYF. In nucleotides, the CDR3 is TGTGCCAGAAGTTACTCCAGAGGGAGGCAGGGAGATACGCAGTATTTT.

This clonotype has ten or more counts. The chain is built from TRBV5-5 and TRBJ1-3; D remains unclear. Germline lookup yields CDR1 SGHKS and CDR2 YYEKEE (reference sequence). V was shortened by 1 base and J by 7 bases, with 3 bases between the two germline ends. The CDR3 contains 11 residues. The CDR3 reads CASSLWNTIYF. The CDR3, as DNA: TGTGCCAGCAGCTTGTGGAACACCATATATTTT.

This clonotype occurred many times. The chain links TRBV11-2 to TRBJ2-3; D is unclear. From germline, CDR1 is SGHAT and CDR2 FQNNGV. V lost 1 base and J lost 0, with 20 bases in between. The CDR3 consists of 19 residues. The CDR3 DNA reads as TGTGCCAGCAGCTTAGCAAAAAGGTCGTGGGGTATCAGCACAGATACGCAGTATTTT. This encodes CASSLAKRSWGISTDTQYF.

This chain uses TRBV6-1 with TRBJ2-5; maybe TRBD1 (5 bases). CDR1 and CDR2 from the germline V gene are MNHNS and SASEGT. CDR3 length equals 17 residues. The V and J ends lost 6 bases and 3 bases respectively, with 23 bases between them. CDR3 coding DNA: TGTGCCAGCAGGCCGGCCCTTGACAGATATAACGAAGAGACCCAGTACTTC. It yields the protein CASRPALDRYNEETQYF.

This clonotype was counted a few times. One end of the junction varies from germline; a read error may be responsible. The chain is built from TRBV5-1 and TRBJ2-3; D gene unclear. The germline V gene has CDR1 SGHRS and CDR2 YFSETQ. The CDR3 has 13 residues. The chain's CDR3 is CASSSPASRTKYF. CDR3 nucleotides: TGCGCCAGCAGCTCTCCCGCCAGCCGTACGAAGTATTTT.